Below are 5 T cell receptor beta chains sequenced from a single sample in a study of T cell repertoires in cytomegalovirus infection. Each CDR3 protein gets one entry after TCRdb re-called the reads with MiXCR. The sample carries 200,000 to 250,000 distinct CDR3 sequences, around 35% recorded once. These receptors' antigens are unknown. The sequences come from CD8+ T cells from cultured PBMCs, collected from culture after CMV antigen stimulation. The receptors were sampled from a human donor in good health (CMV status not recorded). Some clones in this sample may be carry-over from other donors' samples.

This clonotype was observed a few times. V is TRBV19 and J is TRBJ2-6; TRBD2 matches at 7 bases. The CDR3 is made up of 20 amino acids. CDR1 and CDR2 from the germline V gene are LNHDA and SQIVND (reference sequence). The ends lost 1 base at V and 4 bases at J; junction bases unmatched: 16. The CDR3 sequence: CASSIAPSYSGTEGANVLTF. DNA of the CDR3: TGTGCCAGTAGTATAGCCCCTAGTTACAGCGGGACGGAGGGGGCCAACGTCCTGACTTTC.

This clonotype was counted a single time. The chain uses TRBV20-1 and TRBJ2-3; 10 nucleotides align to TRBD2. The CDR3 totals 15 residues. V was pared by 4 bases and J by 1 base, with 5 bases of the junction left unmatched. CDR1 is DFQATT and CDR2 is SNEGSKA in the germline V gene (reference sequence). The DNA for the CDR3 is TGCAGTGCTACGAGTCTAGCGGGAGGCACAGATACGCAGTATTTT. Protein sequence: CSATSLAGGTDTQYF.

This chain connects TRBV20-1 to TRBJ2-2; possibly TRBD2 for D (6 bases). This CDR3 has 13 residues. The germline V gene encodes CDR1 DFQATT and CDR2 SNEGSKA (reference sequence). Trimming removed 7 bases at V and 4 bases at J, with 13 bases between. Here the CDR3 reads CSGRDGGTGELFF. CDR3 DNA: TGCAGTGGACGAGACGGGGGCACCGGGGAGCTGTTTTTT.

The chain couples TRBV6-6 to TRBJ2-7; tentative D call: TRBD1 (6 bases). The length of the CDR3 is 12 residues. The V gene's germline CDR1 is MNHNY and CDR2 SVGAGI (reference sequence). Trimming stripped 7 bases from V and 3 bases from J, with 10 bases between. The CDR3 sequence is CASIGGVYEQYF. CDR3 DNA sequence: TGTGCCAGCATAGGGGGAGTCTACGAGCAGTACTTC.

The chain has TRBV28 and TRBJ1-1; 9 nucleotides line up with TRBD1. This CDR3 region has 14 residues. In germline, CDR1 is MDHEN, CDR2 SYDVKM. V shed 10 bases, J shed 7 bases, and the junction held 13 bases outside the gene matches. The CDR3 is CAITPGQGVLEAFF. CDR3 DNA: TGTGCCATTACCCCGGGACAGGGTGTACTTGAAGCTTTCTTT.